This TCR beta chain derives from a study of graft-versus-host responses after intestinal transplantation. On the study more broadly: Once they had received anti-thymocyte globulin induction, all recipients took tacrolimus and steroids for around three years.

CDR1 and CDR2 (germline): LGHNA, YNFKEQ. The germline V and J ends were trimmed by 4 bases and 0 bases, with 15 bases remaining between them. CDR3 length: 16 residues. Clones were sequenced by immunoSEQ multiplex PCR, and TCRdb holds only the in-frame ones, with some missing. In the table there are around 15,000 clones, 80% to 90% of which are singletons. Sampling of post-transplant bone marrow used the posterior iliac crest or another site. Points on this clone: Its antigen remains unidentified.

Study-level findings and limits: Recipient bone marrow held GvH clones, some seen earlier in ileum or blood. The study associated peak circulating GvH clone levels with early post-transplant HvG declines.

The starting material was bone marrow, obtained approximately 120 days after intestinal transplantation. The genes are TRBV4-2 and TRBJ1-1, with no clear D. The sequence derives from a human patient who received an intestinal transplant, so some T cells may come from the graft donor. This CDR3 reads CASSPHMAPLNTEAFF. DNA of the CDR3: TGTGCCAGCAGCCCCCATATGGCTCCTTTGAACACTGAAGCTTTCTTT.